This T cell receptor beta chain was found in a study of T-cell reconstitution after alpha-beta-depleted transplantation in children. Overall study results and limits: High day-60 TCRbeta diversity in some patients came from surviving recipient T cells and thymic progenitors. Diversity and T-cell counts at one year after transplant derived mostly from new T cells.

This clonotype was seen repeatedly, ten times or more. Antigen unknown. Unique molecular identifiers were incorporated when the TCRbeta library was constructed. TCRdb itself ran the PCR reads through MiXCR, one entry per CDR3 protein. The sample shows hundreds of thousands of distinct CDR3 sequences, around 13% of them seen only once. The junction had 9 bases not matched to a gene; V was cut back by 6 bases and J by 0 bases. Germline V gene data show CDR1 as SGHRS and CDR2 as YFSETQ. This CDR3 is 16 amino acids long. Specimen: PBMCs, mostly from graft donor cells, collected 360 days after TCRalphabeta/CD19-depleted stem cell transplant. The TCR sequence derives from a male patient younger than 18 who had a stem cell transplant for acute myeloid leukemia, so the T cells may come from the graft donor. This rearrangement joins TRBV5-1 to TRBJ2-3, with TRBD2 matching over 8 bases. CDR3 DNA sequence: TGCGCCAGCACGAGGTCCGCTAGCGGGAGCACAGATACGCAGTATTTT. Residues: CASTRSASGSTDTQYF. Complete variable domain (other parts from reference TRBV5-1 and TRBJ2-3): KAGVTQTPRYLIKTRGQQVTLSCSPISGHRSVSWYQQTPGQGLQFLFEYFSETQRNKGNFPGRFSGRQFSNSRSEMNVSTLELGDSALYLCASTRSASGSTDTQYFGPGTRLTVL.